These T cell receptor beta chains were read from a single sample in a study of shared clonotypes between healthy human individuals. Here immunoSEQ multiplex PCR was the method, and the copy in TCRdb shows in-frame clones only, minus some. The sample has roughly 490,000 clones, roughly 85% seen once. The sequenced sample was PBMCs. These receptors originate from a woman aged 40 to 50 in good health. Some clones in this sample may be carry-over from other donors' samples. CDR3s include the opening cysteine and the closing phenylalanine or tryptophan. The order of the fields is V gene, D gene, CDR3 length, clone size, J gene, CDR3 DNA, CDR3 protein. D genes are given only for firm matches. Only some rows state a clone size, as once, few, many or a class for expanded clones.

V: TRBV9; D: NA; length: 13; size: NA; J: TRBJ2-7; DNA: TGTGCCAGCAGCCCCAACTTACAGAACGAGCAGTACTTC; CDR3: CASSPNLQNEQYF
V: TRBV5-6; D: NA; length: 15; size: few; J: TRBJ1-2; DNA: TGTGCCAGCAGCTTGGGGGATAGGGAGAACTATGGCTACACCTTC; CDR3: CASSLGDRENYGYTF
V: TRBV2; D: NA; length: 17; size: once; J: TRBJ2-1; DNA: TGTGCCAGCAGTGAGAAGGCCATCCCCACCCCGTACAATGAGCAGTTCTTC; CDR3: CASSEKAIPTPYNEQFF
V: TRBV12-2; D: NA; length: 13; size: NA; J: TRBJ1-1; DNA: TGTGCAAGTCGCTTTGGGACGAACACTGAAGCTTTCTTT; CDR3: CASRFGTNTEAFF
V: TRBV29-1; D: NA; length: 13; size: NA; J: TRBJ1-2; DNA: TGCAGCGCTGGGACCGCAAGATCGTGGGGCTACACCTTC; CDR3: CSAGTARSWGYTF
V: TRBV7-3; D: NA; length: 16; size: NA; J: TRBJ2-3; DNA: TGTGCCAGCAGCTTCAGCCCTAGCGTAGGCACAGATACGCAGTATTTT; CDR3: CASSFSPSVGTDTQYF
V: TRBV10-3; D: NA; length: 17; size: NA; J: TRBJ1-2; DNA: TGTGCCATCAGTGAGTCGAACGGTAGGGGCAGACAGAATGGCTACACCTTC; CDR3: CAISESNGRGRQNGYTF
V: TRBV4-3; D: NA; length: 14; size: NA; J: TRBJ2-1; DNA: TGCGCCAGCAGCCAAGAATCGGCGCGGAATGAGCAGTTCTTC; CDR3: CASSQESARNEQFF
V: TRBV4-1; D: NA; length: 13; size: once; J: TRBJ1-1; DNA: TGCGCCAGCAGCCAAGGTGGGGGAGGGGGAGCTTTCTTT; CDR3: CASSQGGGGGAFF
V: TRBV6-5; D: NA; length: 13; size: many; J: TRBJ1-1; DNA: TGTGCCACGGTCAGGAATATCCCTCCTGAAGCTTTCTTT; CDR3: CATVRNIPPEAFF
V: TRBV7-2; D: TRBD2; length: 14; size: few; J: TRBJ2-5; DNA: TGTGCCAGCAGCCCTACTAGCGGGCAAGAGACCCAGTACTTC; CDR3: CASSPTSGQETQYF